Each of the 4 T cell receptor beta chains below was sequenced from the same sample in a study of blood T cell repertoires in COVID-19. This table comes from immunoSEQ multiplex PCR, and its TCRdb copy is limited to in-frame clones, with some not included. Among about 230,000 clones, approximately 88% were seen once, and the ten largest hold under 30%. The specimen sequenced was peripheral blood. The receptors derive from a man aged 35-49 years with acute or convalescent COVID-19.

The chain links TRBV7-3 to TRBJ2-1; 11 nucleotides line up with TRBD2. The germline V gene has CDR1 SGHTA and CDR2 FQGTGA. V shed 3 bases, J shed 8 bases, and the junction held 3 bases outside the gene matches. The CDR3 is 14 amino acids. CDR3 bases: TGTGCCAGCAGCTTGGTAGCGGGAGGGCATGAGCAGTTCTTC. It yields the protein CASSLVAGGHEQFF.

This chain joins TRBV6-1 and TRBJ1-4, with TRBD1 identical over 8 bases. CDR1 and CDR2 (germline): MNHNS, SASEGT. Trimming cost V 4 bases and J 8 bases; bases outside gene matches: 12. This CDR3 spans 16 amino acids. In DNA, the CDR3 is TGTGCCAGCAGTGGATGGGCCTCATCAGGGGGCGAAAAACTGTTTTTT. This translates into CASSGWASSGGEKLFF.

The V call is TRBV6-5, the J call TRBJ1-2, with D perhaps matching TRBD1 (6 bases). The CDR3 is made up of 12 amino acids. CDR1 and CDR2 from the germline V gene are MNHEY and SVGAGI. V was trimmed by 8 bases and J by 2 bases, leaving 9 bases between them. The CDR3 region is CASSDRNYGYTF. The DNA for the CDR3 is TGTGCCAGCTCCGACAGGAACTATGGCTACACCTTC.

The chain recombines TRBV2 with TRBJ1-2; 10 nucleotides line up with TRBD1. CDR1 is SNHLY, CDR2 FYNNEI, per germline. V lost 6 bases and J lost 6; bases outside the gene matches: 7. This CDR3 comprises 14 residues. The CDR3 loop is CASRRQGAGDGYTF. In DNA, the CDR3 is TGTGCCAGCAGAAGACAGGGGGCAGGAGATGGCTACACCTTC.